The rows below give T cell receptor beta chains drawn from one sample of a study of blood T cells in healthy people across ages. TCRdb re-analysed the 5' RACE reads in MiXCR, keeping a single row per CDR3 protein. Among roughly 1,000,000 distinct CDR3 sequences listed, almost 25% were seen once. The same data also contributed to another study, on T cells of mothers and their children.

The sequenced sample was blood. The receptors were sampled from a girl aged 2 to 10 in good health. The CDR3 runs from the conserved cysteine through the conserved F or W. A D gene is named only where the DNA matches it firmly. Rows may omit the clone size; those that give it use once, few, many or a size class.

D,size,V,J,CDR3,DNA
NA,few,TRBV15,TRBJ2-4,CATSRERGVQYF,TGTGCCACCAGCAGAGAAAGGGGAGTTCAGTACTTC
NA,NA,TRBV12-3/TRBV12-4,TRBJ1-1,CASSPQSGRGTEAFF,TGTGCCAGCAGCCCCCAGAGTGGGAGGGGAACTGAAGCTTTCTTT
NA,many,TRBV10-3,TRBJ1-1,CAISAGTEAFF,TGTGCCATCAGTGCTGGCACTGAAGCTTTCTTT
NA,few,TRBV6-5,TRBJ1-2,CASSYYAGSNYGYTF,TGTGCCAGCAGTTACTATGCGGGGAGTAACTATGGCTACACCTTC
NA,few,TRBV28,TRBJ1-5,CASSFIRGSNQPQHF,TGTGCCAGCAGTTTTATCCGGGGTTCCAATCAGCCCCAGCATTTT
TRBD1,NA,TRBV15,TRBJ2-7,CATSRTPGQSSYEQYF,TGTGCCACCAGCAGAACTCCGGGACAGTCATCCTACGAGCAGTACTTC
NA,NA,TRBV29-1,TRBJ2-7,CSVEGPGIHEQYF,TGCAGCGTTGAAGGGCCAGGGATCCACGAGCAGTACTTC
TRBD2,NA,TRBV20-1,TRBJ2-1,CSARVGSGGVSYNEQFF,TGCAGTGCTAGAGTAGGTAGCGGGGGGGTCTCCTACAATGAGCAGTTCTTC
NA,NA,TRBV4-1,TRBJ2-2,CASSPPRDTGELFF,TGCGCCAGCAGCCCCCCAAGGGACACCGGGGAGCTGTTTTTT
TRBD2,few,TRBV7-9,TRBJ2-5,CASSLTGLEGQETQYF,TGTGCCAGCAGCTTAACGGGACTAGAAGGCCAAGAGACCCAGTACTTC
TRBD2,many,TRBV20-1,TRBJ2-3,CSASPTRGVHTDTQYF,TGCAGTGCTAGCCCCACTCGGGGGGTTCACACAGATACGCAGTATTTT
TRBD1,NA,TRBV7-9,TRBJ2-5,CASSSGTGLWGETQYF,TGTGCCAGCAGCTCGGGGACAGGTTTATGGGGAGAGACCCAGTACTTC
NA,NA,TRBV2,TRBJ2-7,CASSEATSGLISYEQYF,TGTGCCAGCAGTGAGGCGACTAGTGGGCTTATCTCCTACGAGCAGTACTTC
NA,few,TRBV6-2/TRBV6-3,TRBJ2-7,CASSYRHLRPYEQYF,TGTGCCAGCAGTTACCGACACCTTCGACCCTACGAGCAGTACTTC
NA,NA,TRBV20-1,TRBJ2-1,CSATPGPSYNEQFF,TGCAGTGCTACACCGGGACCTTCCTACAATGAGCAGTTCTTC
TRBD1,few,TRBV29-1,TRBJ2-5,CSVPARDREETQYF,TGCAGCGTCCCCGCCCGGGACAGGGAAGAGACCCAGTACTTC
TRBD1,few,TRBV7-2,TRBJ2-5,CASSLIYRGETQYF,TGTGCCAGCAGCTTAATCTACAGGGGTGAGACCCAGTACTTC
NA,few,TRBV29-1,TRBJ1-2,CSVKGGVLRGYTF,TGCAGCGTTAAGGGGGGGGTTCTGCGTGGCTACACCTTC
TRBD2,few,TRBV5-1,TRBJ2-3,CASSLSSSGYTDTQYF,TGCGCCAGCAGCTTGTCATCTAGCGGCTACACAGATACGCAGTATTTT